This entry is about one TCR beta chain. Antigen: not known. These data originate in a study of cytomegalovirus exposure and HLA in healthy donors. Study-wide results and caveats: Analysis performed later showed TCR beta chains linked to HLA being more clonally expanded than equally common others. Reportedly, a later analysis found an Asian-associated ancestry cluster had fewer N-insertions than the approximately 670-donor mean. Because they were indistinguishable, some V segments, including TRBV6-2 and TRBV6-3, were excluded. Data from an earlier analysis indicated that most TCR beta V segments were productive either about 87% or about 30% of the time.

The study ran its PCR with 60 Vbeta and 13 Jbeta primers. Profiled with immunoSEQ multiplex PCR; TCRdb holds only in-frame clones, not every one. In the table there are more than 95,000 clones, approximately 80% of which are singletons. V lost 0 bases and J lost 5; bases outside the gene matches: 3. From germline, CDR1 is LNHNV and CDR2 YYDKDF (reference sequence). This CDR3 is built from 14 residues. The TCR originated in a man over 45 in good health and CMV-seronegative. Material for sequencing was PBMCs. The chain has TRBV15 and TRBJ2-5; 7 bases line up with TRBD1. CDR3 bases: TGTGCCACCAGCAGAGAAGGGGGCAGGGAGACCCAGTACTTC. As protein: CATSREGGRETQYF.